Each of the 4 T cell receptor delta chains below was sequenced from the same sample in a study of gamma-delta chains in newborns, infants, children. TCRdb reprocessed the reads through CATT. Among about 8,500 delta-chain clones listed, under 3.5% were seen once. The sequenced sample was blood. Source of these receptors: a child who was a newborn, infant or young child, either healthy, febrile or measles-vaccinated (not recorded which).

This clone has more than one count but fewer than ten. CDR3 protein: CACDTGGSRISWDTRQMFF. CDR3 bases: TGTGCCTGTGACACTGGGGGATCCAGAATCTCCTGGGACACCCGACAGATGTTTTTC. The J gene is TRDJ3, the V gene TRDV2; 8 bases are a match to TRDD3. J was trimmed by 0 bases and V by 1 base; bases with no gene match: 7. The V gene's germline CDR1 is GEAIGNYY and CDR2 EKD. The CDR3 extends over 19 amino acids.

The chain links TRDV2 to TRDJ3; 9 bases are a match to TRDD3. Germline values: CDR1 GEAIGNYY, CDR2 EKD. The CDR3 loop spans 20 amino acids. With 0 bases clipped from V and 4 bases from J, the junction kept 12 bases outside the gene matches. CDR3 bases: TGTGCCTGTGACACCGGCTTTGGGGATACGCGGTCGTGGGACACCCGACAGATGTTTTTC. This sequence encodes CACDTGFGDTRSWDTRQMFF.

As for this clone: A far larger clone is a single base away, which makes a read error likely. The same CDR3 is also encoded by other DNA sequences in this sample. The CDR3 DNA reads TGTGCCTGTGACTCCATTACTGGAGACCTGGGACTCATCTTT. This sequence encodes CACDSITGDLGLIF. The chain uses TRDV2 and TRDJ1, with a possible D match to TRDD3 (5 bases). Germline loops: CDR1 GEAIGNYY, CDR2 EKD. V was pared by 3 bases and J by 10 bases, with 20 bases between. This CDR3 is built from 14 residues.

Comment on this clone: TCRdb shows a much larger clone's protein in place of this DNA's translation, and the two differ at residue 15, likely through a read error; the protein shown is translated from the DNA. With the J gene uncalled, the V gene is TRDV2; no check of the table's D call, TRDD3, against the DNA was made. This CDR3 is 17 amino acids long. Germline V gene data show CDR1 as GEAIGNYY and CDR2 as EKD. CDR3 sequence reads: CACDTVAGDTLTAQPFF. CDR3 DNA: TGTGCCTGTGACACCGTGGCGGGGGATACTTTGACAGCACAACCCTTCTTT.